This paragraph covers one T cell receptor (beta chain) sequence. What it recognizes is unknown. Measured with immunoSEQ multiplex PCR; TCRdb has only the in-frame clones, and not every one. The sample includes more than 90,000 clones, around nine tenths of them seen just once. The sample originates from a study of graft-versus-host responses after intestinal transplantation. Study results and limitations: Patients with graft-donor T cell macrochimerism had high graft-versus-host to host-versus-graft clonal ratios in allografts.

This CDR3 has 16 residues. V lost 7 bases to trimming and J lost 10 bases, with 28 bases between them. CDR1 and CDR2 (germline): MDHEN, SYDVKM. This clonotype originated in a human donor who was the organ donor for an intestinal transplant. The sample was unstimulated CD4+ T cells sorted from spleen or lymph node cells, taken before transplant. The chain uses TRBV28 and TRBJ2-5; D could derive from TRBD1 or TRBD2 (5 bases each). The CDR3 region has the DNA TGTGCCAGCAACAAAGGTTCTGGAGGAATAAGGGGCGGCCAGTACTTC. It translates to CASNKGSGGIRGGQYF.